Listed here are 30 T cell receptor beta chains from one sample, sequenced in a study of blood T cell repertoires in COVID-19. Using immunoSEQ multiplex PCR, the repertoire was profiled, and TCRdb retains in-frame clones only, with some absent. Seen here are around 110,000 clones, approximately 88% observed once, and the top ten hold under 7%. The sequenced sample consisted of peripheral blood. The receptors stem from a man in his fifties with active or convalescent COVID-19.

The rearrangement joins TRBV6-5 to TRBJ2-7; TRBD2 matches at 9 bases. Looked up from germline, CDR1 is MNHEY and CDR2 is SVGAGI. V trimming: 4 bases; J trimming: 3 bases; junction bases outside the gene matches: 7. This CDR3 is 15 amino acids long. CDR3 DNA: TGTGCCAGCAGTTTAAGTAGCGGGAGAATCTACGAGCAGTACTTC. Amino acid sequence: CASSLSSGRIYEQYF.

The J gene is TRBJ2-7, the V gene TRBV5-4; 11 bases match TRBD2. The CDR3 spans 15 residues. Germline V CDR1 and CDR2: SGHNT, YYREEE (reference sequence). The junction had 7 bases not matched to a gene; V was cut back by 5 bases and J by 3 bases. DNA of the CDR3: TGTGCCAGCAGTTATGGACTAGCGGGCCTCTACGAGCAGTACTTC. Amino acid sequence: CASSYGLAGLYEQYF. Looking up the rest from reference TRBV5-4 and TRBJ2-7 gives the full variable domain: ETGVTQSPTHLIKTRGQQVTLRCSSQSGHNTVSWYQQALGQGPQFIFQYYREEENGRGNFPPRFSGLQFPNYSSELNVNALELDDSALYLCASSYGLAGLYEQYFGPGTRLTVT.

The CDR3 DNA reads as TGTGCCAGCAGCCAAGAACCGGGTTTTACAGATACGCAGTATTTT. Protein sequence: CASSQEPGFTDTQYF. The chain couples TRBV3-1 (or the pseudogene TRBV3-2) to TRBJ2-3; D is unresolved. The length of the CDR3 is 15 residues. Per germline, CDR1 LGHDT and CDR2 YNNKEL (reference sequence). Trimming took 0 bases from V and 3 from J, leaving 10 bases between them.

The J gene is TRBJ2-3, the V gene TRBV2; TRBD2 aligns across 8 bases. The V gene end was trimmed by 8 bases and the J gene end by 7 bases; junction bases not matched to a gene: 5. The germline gives CDR1 SNHLY, CDR2 FYNNEI. The length of the CDR3 is 12 residues. The CDR3 DNA sequence: TGTGCCAGCCGGGGACTAGGACATACGCAGTATTTT. Its translation is CASRGLGHTQYF.

The V and J genes are TRBV5-1 and TRBJ1-3, with D perhaps TRBD1 (6 bases). V lost 2 bases, J lost 2 bases, and 11 bases lay in between. The CDR3 runs 15 residues. Germline V gene data show CDR1 as SGHRS and CDR2 as YFSETQ. DNA for the CDR3: TGCGCCAGCAGCTTACAGGGTACGGCTGGAAACACCATATATTTT. Protein: CASSLQGTAGNTIYF.

This chain uses TRBV28 with TRBJ1-1; D might be TRBD1 (5 bases). V was pared by 2 bases and J by 2 bases, with 21 bases between. Germline V gene lookup returns CDR1 MDHEN and CDR2 SYDVKM. This CDR3 comprises 18 residues. CDR3 amino acids: CASSLAGSWEGLNTEAFF. The CDR3 DNA sequence: TGTGCCAGCAGTTTAGCCGGGTCGTGGGAGGGGTTAAACACTGAAGCTTTCTTT. Supplemented by reference TRBV28 and TRBJ1-1, the full variable domain reads DVKVTQSSRYLVKRTGEKVFLECVQDMDHENMFWYRQDPGLGLRLIYFSYDVKMKEKGDIPEGYSVSREKKERFSLILESASTNQTSMYLCASSLAGSWEGLNTEAFFGQGTRLTVV.

Only one count was recorded for this clone. The genes are TRBV5-1 and TRBJ1-2, with a weak D call TRBD1 (5 bases). Looked up from germline, CDR1 is SGHRS and CDR2 is YFSETQ. The CDR3 runs to 15 residues. Trimming pared 2 bases from V and 0 bases from J, leaving 11 bases between. The CDR3 DNA reads as TGCGCCAGCAGCTTAGCGGGGGTGACTAACTATGGCTACACCTTC. It codes for CASSLAGVTNYGYTF.

V and J are TRBV20-1 and TRBJ2-5, with 8 bases identical to TRBD2. This CDR3 is built from 16 residues. Germline-derived CDR1 and CDR2 are DFQATT and SNEGSKA (reference sequence). J gave up 2 bases and V 3 bases, and 11 bases lay outside the gene matches. The CDR3 here is CSASKSGSGIQETQYF. CDR3 DNA sequence: TGCAGTGCTAGTAAATCCGGTAGCGGGATACAAGAGACCCAGTACTTC.

The chain couples TRBV7-9 to TRBJ2-7, with D perhaps TRBD2 (6 bases). Germline values: CDR1 SEHNR, CDR2 FQNEAQ (reference sequence). V lost 5 bases and J lost 6, with 20 bases in between. The CDR3 runs to 15 residues. The CDR3 sequence: CASSPAGLPDGEQYF. CDR3 coding DNA: TGTGCCAGCAGCCCGGCGGGACTTCCGGACGGCGAGCAGTACTTC.

This chain uses TRBV7-2 with TRBJ2-3; 10 bases align to TRBD2. V shed 3 bases, J shed 4 bases, and the junction held 1 base outside the gene matches. The CDR3 runs 14 residues. In germline, CDR1 is SGHTA, CDR2 FQGNSA. CDR3 DNA sequence: TGTGCCAGCAGCTTCACTAGCGGGGCAGATACGCAGTATTTT. It codes for CASSFTSGADTQYF.

V gene TRBV28 combines with J gene TRBJ2-7; TRBD2 might be the D (5 bases). Per germline, CDR1 MDHEN and CDR2 SYDVKM. The CDR3 runs 13 residues. V lost 3 bases, J lost 6 bases, and 12 bases lay in between. The chain's CDR3 is CASSFWAGTEQYF. The CDR3, as DNA: TGTGCCAGCAGTTTCTGGGCGGGTACCGAGCAGTACTTC.

The rearrangement joins TRBV18 to TRBJ1-3, with D perhaps matching TRBD1 (6 bases). The V end was cut by 6 bases, the J end by 3 bases, with 9 bases between. From germline, CDR1 is KGHSH and CDR2 LQKENI. This CDR3 is 13 amino acids long. For the CDR3, the DNA is TGTGCCAGCTCGTCGGACAGTGGAAACACCATATATTTT. This sequence encodes CASSSDSGNTIYF.

The CDR3 region is CASSDIGASATDTQYF. The CDR3 DNA reads TGTGCCAGCAGTGACATAGGCGCTAGCGCCACAGATACGCAGTATTTT. This sequence joins TRBV2 and TRBJ2-3; D perhaps matches TRBD2 (6 bases). Trimming removed 3 bases at V and 2 bases at J, with 15 bases between. Per germline, CDR1 SNHLY and CDR2 FYNNEI. This CDR3 spans 16 amino acids. The full variable domain, its missing parts supplied by reference TRBV2 and TRBJ2-3, is EPEVTQTPSHQVTQMGQEVILRCVPISNHLYFYWYRQILGQKVEFLVSFYNNEISEKSEIFDDQFSVERPDGSNFTLKIRSTKLEDSAMYFCASSDIGASATDTQYFGPGTRLTVL.

The chain is built from TRBV16 and TRBJ1-2; possibly TRBD1 for D (6 bases). V was cut by 0 bases and J by 2 bases, with 10 bases left in between. CDR1 and CDR2 from the germline V gene are KGHSY and FQNENV. This CDR3 contains 15 residues. The DNA for the CDR3 is TGTGCCAGCAGCCAATCGGGTCAGGGGAACTATGGCTACACCTTC. Amino acid sequence: CASSQSGQGNYGYTF.

This clone was observed a handful of times. The rearrangement joins TRBV27 to TRBJ2-3, with D possibly being TRBD1 (6 bases). CDR1 is MNHEY and CDR2 is SMNVEV in the germline V gene (reference sequence). CDR3 size: 13 residues. V dropped 6 bases and J dropped 4 bases, with 11 bases sitting between them. CDR3: CASSRGTPDTQYF. The DNA for the CDR3 is TGTGCCAGCAGCAGGGGTACGCCAGATACGCAGTATTTT.

This chain links TRBV5-1 with TRBJ2-7; TRBD2 might be the D (5 bases). The CDR3 has 13 amino acids. Germline V lookup: CDR1 SGHRS, CDR2 YFSETQ. V was trimmed by 4 bases and J by 6 bases, leaving 14 bases between them. CDR3 sequence: CASSQGLGIEQYF. The CDR3 DNA reads as TGCGCCAGCAGCCAAGGACTGGGTATCGAGCAGTACTTC.

The V gene is TRBV7-2, the J gene TRBJ2-7; 9 positions match TRBD1. The CDR3 totals 19 residues. V was pared by 2 bases and J by 6 bases, with 20 bases of the junction left unmatched. Per the germline V gene, CDR1 is SGHTA and CDR2 is FQGNSA. CDR3 in DNA: TGTGCCAGCAGCTTAACCGGGACAGGGTTGGTGGGAGTTCTCCCCGAGCAGTACTTC. As protein: CASSLTGTGLVGVLPEQYF.

The CDR3 sequence is CASSAGWGRGNQPQHF. The CDR3, as DNA: TGTGCCAGCAGTGCCGGATGGGGACGGGGGAATCAGCCCCAGCATTTT. This sequence joins TRBV6-1 and TRBJ1-5; D might be TRBD1 (5 bases). CDR1 is MNHNS, CDR2 SASEGT, per germline. This CDR3 has 16 amino acids. V gave up 4 bases and J gave up 4 bases, with 17 bases separating them.

This chain uses TRBV27 with TRBJ2-3, with D unclear. This CDR3 region has 11 residues. Trimming left V 5 bases short and J 6 bases short, with 6 bases between. Germline assignment: CDR1 MNHEY and CDR2 SMNVEV (reference sequence). Written as DNA, the CDR3 is TGTGCCAGCAGTGACTTTGATACGCAGTATTTT. The encoded protein is CASSDFDTQYF.

This chain joins TRBV18 and TRBJ2-1; 11 bases fit TRBD1. Germline values: CDR1 KGHSH, CDR2 LQKENI. The CDR3 runs 16 residues. V lost 5 bases and J lost 6; bases outside the gene matches: 9. CDR3 nucleotide sequence: TGTGCCAGCTCAGCGATTACGGGACAGGGGGGCAATGAGCAGTTCTTC. It yields the protein CASSAITGQGGNEQFF.

The V and J genes are TRBV27 and TRBJ2-7, with 11 bases matching TRBD2. In germline, CDR1 is MNHEY, CDR2 SMNVEV (reference sequence). The CDR3 runs to 15 residues. The V gene end was trimmed by 1 base and the J gene end by 3 bases; junction bases not matched to a gene: 2. CDR3 amino acids: CASSLYLAGGYEQYF. The CDR3 DNA is TGTGCCAGCAGTTTATATCTAGCGGGGGGCTACGAGCAGTACTTC.

The genes are TRBV28 and TRBJ2-4; 7 bases line up with TRBD2. The germline V gene has CDR1 MDHEN and CDR2 SYDVKM. The CDR3 runs 17 residues. Germline trimming cut 6 bases from V and 2 bases from J; bases unmatched to any gene: 13. CDR3 nucleotide sequence: TGTGCCAGCAGACGTCTGGGGGGGGAGGCGCCCAAAAACATTCAGTACTTC. Translated, it gives CASRRLGGEAPKNIQYF.

CDR3 sequence: CSVDRTSRSTDTQYF. In DNA, the CDR3 is TGCAGCGTTGATCGGACTAGCCGCAGCACAGATACGCAGTATTTT. This chain uses TRBV29-1 with TRBJ2-3; 8 nucleotides line up with TRBD2. Germline CDR1 is SQVTM and CDR2 is ANQGSEA. Trimming took 3 bases from V and 0 from J; bases not matched to a gene: 5. This CDR3 region has 15 residues.

The CDR3 is CAWSGQAGEAGELFF. The CDR3 coding sequence is TGTGCCTGGAGTGGGCAAGCGGGAGAGGCCGGGGAGCTGTTTTTT. The chain couples TRBV30 to TRBJ2-2, with 8 bases lining up with TRBD2. The CDR3 is made up of 15 amino acids. Germline V CDR1 and CDR2: GTSNPN, SVGIG (reference sequence). Unmatched junction bases numbered 7, after V lost 1 base and J lost 6 bases.

The chain combines TRBV6-5 with TRBJ2-7, with no clear D. The V gene's germline CDR1 is MNHEY and CDR2 SVGAGI. Trimming took off 0 bases at V and 8 bases at J, with 20 bases between the two ends. The CDR3 spans 16 residues. The CDR3 nucleotides read TGTGCCAGCAGTTACTCGATCACAGCCTCCAGAAAGAAGCAGTACTTC. This translates into CASSYSITASRKKQYF.

This clone showed up just a few times. V and J are TRBV7-8 and TRBJ1-1, with D maybe TRBD1 (5 bases). Trimming removed 6 bases at V and 1 base at J, with 9 bases between. Germline V lookup: CDR1 SGHVS, CDR2 FQNEAQ. The CDR3 has 13 residues. The CDR3 DNA sequence: TGTGCCAGCAGACTTGACAGGAACACTGAAGCTTTCTTT. Translating gives CASRLDRNTEAFF.

This clone appeared a single time. This rearrangement joins TRBV30 to TRBJ1-2; TRBD1 matches at 8 bases. Trimming at V came to 0 bases and at J to 7 bases, leaving 4 bases not matched to a gene. CDR3 size: 13 residues. Germline V gene lookup returns CDR1 GTSNPN and CDR2 SVGIG (reference sequence). This CDR3 is CAWSVGTGSGYTF. CDR3 DNA sequence: TGTGCCTGGAGTGTTGGGACAGGATCTGGCTACACCTTC.

The V and J genes are TRBV6-5 and TRBJ1-3, with D perhaps TRBD1 (6 bases). The CDR3 sequence is 16 residues long. CDR1 and CDR2 from the germline V gene are MNHEY and SVGAGI. The V end lost 3 bases, the J end lost 0 bases, and 12 bases lay between the germline ends. The CDR3 sequence is CASSYLGQFSGNTIYF. DNA for the CDR3: TGTGCCAGCAGTTATTTGGGACAATTCTCTGGAAACACCATATATTTT.

The chain carries TRBV27 and TRBJ1-1; 7 bases are a match to TRBD1. V dropped 0 bases and J dropped 5; count of bases not matched to a gene: 3. The CDR3 extends over 14 amino acids. Germline CDR1 MNHEY, CDR2 SMNVEV (reference sequence). The CDR3 DNA sequence: TGTGCCAGCAGTTTATCAAGGGGGCGAACTGAAGCTTTCTTT. Amino acids: CASSLSRGRTEAFF.

V and J are TRBV29-1 and TRBJ1-2, with D possibly matching TRBD1 (5 bases). The CDR3 consists of 12 residues. V dropped 4 bases and J dropped 8 bases, with 14 bases sitting between them. CDR1 is SQVTM and CDR2 is ANQGSEA in the germline V gene. The CDR3 DNA sequence: TGCAGCGTTGTGAGTCAGGGTGAAGGCTACACCTTC. Amino acids: CSVVSQGEGYTF.